This T cell receptor (beta chain) was found in a study of blood T cells in healthy people across ages. CDR3 length: 15 residues. The V end was cut by 7 bases, the J end by 0 bases, with 12 bases between. The germline CDR1 and CDR2 sequences are MNHEY and SMNVEV (reference sequence). The second PCR ran roughly 6 to 11 cycles with a sample-barcoded 5' primer and J-beta primers. One entry per CDR3 protein, called by TCRdb with MiXCR from the 5' RACE reads. The sample has approximately 800,000 distinct CDR3 sequences, 35% to 40% seen once. The chain uses TRBV27 and TRBJ1-4; D perhaps matches TRBD1 (5 bases). The receptor was isolated from a man between 18 and 35 years old in good health. What was sequenced was blood. CDR3 sequence: CASKGLDATNEKLFF. In nucleotides, the CDR3 is TGTGCCAGCAAGGGACTCGACGCAACTAATGAAAAACTGTTTTTT.